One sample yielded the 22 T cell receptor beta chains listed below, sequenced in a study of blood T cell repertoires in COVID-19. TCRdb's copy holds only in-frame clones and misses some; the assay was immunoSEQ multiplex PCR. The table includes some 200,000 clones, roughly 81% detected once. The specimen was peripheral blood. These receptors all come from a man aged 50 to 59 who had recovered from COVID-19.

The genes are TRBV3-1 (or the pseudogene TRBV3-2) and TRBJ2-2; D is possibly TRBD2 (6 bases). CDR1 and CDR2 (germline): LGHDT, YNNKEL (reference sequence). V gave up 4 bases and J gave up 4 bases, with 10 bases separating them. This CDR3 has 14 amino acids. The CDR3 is CASSRDSGTGELFF. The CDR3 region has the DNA TGTGCCAGCAGCCGGGACTCGGGCACCGGGGAGCTGTTTTTT.

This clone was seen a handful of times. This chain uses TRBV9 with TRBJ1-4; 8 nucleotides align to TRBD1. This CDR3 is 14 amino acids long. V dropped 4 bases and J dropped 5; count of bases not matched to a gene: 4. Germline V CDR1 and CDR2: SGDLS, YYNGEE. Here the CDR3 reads CASSSRQGNEKLFF. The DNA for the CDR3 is TGTGCCAGCAGCTCCCGACAGGGGAATGAAAAACTGTTTTTT.

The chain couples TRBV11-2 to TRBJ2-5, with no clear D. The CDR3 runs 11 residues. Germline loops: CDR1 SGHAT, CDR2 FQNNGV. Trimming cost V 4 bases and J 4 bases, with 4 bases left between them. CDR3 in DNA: TGTGCCAGCAGCTCGCGAGAGACCCAGTACTTC. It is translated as CASSSRETQYF.

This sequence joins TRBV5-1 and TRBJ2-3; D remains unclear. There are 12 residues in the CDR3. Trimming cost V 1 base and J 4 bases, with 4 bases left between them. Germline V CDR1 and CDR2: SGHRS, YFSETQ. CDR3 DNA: TGCGCCAGCAGCTTGAGCGCAGATACGCAGTATTTT. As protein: CASSLSADTQYF.

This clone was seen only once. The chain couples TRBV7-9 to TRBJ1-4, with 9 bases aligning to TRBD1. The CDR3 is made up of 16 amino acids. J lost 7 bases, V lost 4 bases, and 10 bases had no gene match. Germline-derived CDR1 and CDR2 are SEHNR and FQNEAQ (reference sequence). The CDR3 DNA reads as TGTGCCAGCAGCTCATGGGGGACAGGGAGAGGTGAAAAACTGTTTTTT. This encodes CASSSWGTGRGEKLFF. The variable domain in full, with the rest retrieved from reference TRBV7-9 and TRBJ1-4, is DTGVSQNPRHKITKRGQNVTFRCDPISEHNRLYWYRQTLGQGPEFLTYFQNEAQLEKSRLLSDRFSAERPKGSFSTLEIQRTEQGDSAMYLCASSSWGTGRGEKLFFGSGTQLSVL.

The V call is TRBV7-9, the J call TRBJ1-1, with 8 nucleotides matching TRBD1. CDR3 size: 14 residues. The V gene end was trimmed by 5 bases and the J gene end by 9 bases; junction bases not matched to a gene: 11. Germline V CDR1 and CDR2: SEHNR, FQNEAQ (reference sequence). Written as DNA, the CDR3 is TGTGCCAGCAGCCCGGAGTTGGCAGGGGGCAAAGCTTTCTTT. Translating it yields CASSPELAGGKAFF.

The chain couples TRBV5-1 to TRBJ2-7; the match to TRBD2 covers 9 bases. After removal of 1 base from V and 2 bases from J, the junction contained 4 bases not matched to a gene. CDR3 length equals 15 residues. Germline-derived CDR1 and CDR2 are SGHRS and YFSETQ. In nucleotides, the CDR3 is TGCGCCAGCAGCTTGTTTGCGGGAGGGCCCTACGAGCAGTACTTC. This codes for CASSLFAGGPYEQYF.

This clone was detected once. In DNA form, the CDR3 reads TGTGCCAGCTCACCACAGACAGGGGGCCAGCCCCAGCATTTT. This translates into CASSPQTGGQPQHF. The rearrangement links TRBV18 to TRBJ1-5; 10 bases match TRBD1. This CDR3 has 14 residues. The V segment lost 1 base and the J segment 7 bases; nucleotides outside the gene matches: 1. From germline, CDR1 is KGHSH and CDR2 LQKENI.

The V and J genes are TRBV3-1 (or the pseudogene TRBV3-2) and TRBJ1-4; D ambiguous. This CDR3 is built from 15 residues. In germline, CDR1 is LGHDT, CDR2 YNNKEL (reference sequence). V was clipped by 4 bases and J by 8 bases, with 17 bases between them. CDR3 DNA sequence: TGTGCCAGCAGCCCTACCCGGGGAGGATGGGAAAAACTGTTTTTT. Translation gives CASSPTRGGWEKLFF.

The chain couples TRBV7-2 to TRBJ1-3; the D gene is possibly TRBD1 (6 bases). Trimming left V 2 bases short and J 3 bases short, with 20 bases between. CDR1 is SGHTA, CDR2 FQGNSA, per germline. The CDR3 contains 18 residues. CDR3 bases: TGTGCCAGCAGCTTATCGGCCGGCGGCAGGGGTTATGGAAACACCATATATTTT. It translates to CASSLSAGGRGYGNTIYF.

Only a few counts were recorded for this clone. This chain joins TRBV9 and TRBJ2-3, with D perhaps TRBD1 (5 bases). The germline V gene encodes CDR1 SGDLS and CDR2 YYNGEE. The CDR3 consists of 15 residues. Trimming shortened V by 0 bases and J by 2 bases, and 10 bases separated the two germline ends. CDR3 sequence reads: CASSVVVGHTDTQYF. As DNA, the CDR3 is TGTGCCAGCAGCGTAGTGGTCGGACACACAGATACGCAGTATTTT.

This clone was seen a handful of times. The CDR3 protein is CASSRGVSSGNTIYF. CDR3 DNA: TGTGCCAGCAGCCGTGGAGTTTCCTCGGGAAACACCATATATTTT. The gene calls are TRBV6-5 and TRBJ1-3; unclear D gene. The CDR3 covers 15 residues. Per the germline V gene, CDR1 is MNHEY and CDR2 is SVGAGI. V lost 6 bases and J lost 4, with 16 bases in between.

This CDR3 is CAISDVVGLAKNIQYF. The CDR3 DNA sequence: TGTGCCATCAGTGACGTTGTCGGTCTAGCCAAAAACATTCAGTACTTC. The chain couples TRBV10-3 to TRBJ2-4; D unclear. V lost 3 bases and J 0 bases, leaving 12 bases between the germline ends. Germline loops: CDR1 ENHRY, CDR2 SYGVKD. The CDR3 contains 16 residues.

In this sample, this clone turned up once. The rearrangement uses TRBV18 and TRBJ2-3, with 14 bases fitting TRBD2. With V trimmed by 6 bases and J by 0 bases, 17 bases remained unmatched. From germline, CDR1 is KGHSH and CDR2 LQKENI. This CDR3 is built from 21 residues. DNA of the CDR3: TGTGCCAGCTCCCTACCACTTCCCGGGACTAGCGGGAGTCGGAGCACAGATACGCAGTATTTT. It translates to CASSLPLPGTSGSRSTDTQYF.

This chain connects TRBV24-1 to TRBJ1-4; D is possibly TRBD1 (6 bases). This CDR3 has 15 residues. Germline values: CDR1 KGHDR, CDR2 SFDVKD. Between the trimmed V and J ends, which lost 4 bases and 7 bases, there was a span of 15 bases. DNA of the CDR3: TGTGCCACCAGTGAGGTCCAGGGGCAGGTTGAAAAACTGTTTTTT. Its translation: CATSEVQGQVEKLFF.

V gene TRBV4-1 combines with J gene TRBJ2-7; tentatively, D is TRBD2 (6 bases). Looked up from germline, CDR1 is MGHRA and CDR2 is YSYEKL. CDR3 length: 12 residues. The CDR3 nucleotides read TGCGCCAGCAGCCAAGATGAAGGGAGGCCAATTGTA. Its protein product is CASSQDEGRPIV.

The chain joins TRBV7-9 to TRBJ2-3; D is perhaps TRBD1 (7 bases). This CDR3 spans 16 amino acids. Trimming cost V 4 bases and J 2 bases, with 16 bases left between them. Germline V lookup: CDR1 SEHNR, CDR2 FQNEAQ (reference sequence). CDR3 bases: TGTGCCAGCAGCTCCGCCCAGGGGGGAATCACAGATACGCAGTATTTT. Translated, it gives CASSSAQGGITDTQYF.

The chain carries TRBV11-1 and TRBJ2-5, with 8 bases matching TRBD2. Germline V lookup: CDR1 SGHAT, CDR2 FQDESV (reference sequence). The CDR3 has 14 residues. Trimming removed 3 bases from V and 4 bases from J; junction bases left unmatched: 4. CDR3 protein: CASSLESGGETQYF. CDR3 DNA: TGTGCCAGCAGCTTGGAGAGCGGGGGAGAGACCCAGTACTTC.

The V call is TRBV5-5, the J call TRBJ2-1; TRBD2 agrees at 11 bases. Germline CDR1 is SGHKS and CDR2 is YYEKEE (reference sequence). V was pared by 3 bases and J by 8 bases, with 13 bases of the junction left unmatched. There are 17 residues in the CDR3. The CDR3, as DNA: TGTGCCAGCAGCTGGATCCTCACTAGCGGGAGTTCTGATGAGCAGTTCTTC. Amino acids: CASSWILTSGSSDEQFF.

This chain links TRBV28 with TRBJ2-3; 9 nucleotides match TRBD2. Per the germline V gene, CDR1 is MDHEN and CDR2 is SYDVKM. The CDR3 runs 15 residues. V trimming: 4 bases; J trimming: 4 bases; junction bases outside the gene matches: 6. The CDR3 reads CASSYSGRAPDTQYF. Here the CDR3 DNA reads TGTGCCAGCAGTTATAGCGGGAGAGCCCCAGATACGCAGTATTTT.

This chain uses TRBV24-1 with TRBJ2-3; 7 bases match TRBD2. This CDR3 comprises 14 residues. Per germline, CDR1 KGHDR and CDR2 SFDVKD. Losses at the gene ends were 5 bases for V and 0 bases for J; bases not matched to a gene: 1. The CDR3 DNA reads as TGTGCCACCAGTGGTAGCGGGAGCACAGATACGCAGTATTTT. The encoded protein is CATSGSGSTDTQYF.

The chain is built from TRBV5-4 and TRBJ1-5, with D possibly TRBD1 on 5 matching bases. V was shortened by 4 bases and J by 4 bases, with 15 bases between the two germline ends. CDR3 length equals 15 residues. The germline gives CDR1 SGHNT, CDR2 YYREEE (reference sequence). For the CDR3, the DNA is TGTGCCAGCAGCATCGGACCCTCAGGGAATCAGCCCCAGCATTTT. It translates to CASSIGPSGNQPQHF.